Shown below are 7 T cell receptor beta chains from a single sample sequenced in a study of siplizumab effects on memory and regulatory T cells. Sequencing used immunoSEQ multiplex PCR; TCRdb keeps in-frame clones, though not all of them. The data show 80,000 to 95,000 clones, just under 95% seen once. The sequenced sample consisted of CD8+ T cells sorted from blood. The receptors originated from a human donor in good health.

This chain links TRBV19 with TRBJ2-7; 7 positions match TRBD2. Germline CDR1 reads LNHDA; CDR2 reads SQIVND (reference sequence). J was trimmed by 0 bases and V by 3 bases; bases with no gene match: 5. This CDR3 has 15 residues. The CDR3 here is CASSIWRGSSYEQYF. The CDR3 DNA sequence: TGTGCCAGTAGTATCTGGCGGGGGAGCTCCTACGAGCAGTACTTC. Variable domain in full (rest from reference TRBV19 and TRBJ2-7): DGGITQSPKYLFRKEGQNVTLSCEQNLNHDAMYWYRQDPGQGLRLIYYSQIVNDFQKGDIAEGYSVSREKKESFPLTVTSAQKNPTAFYLCASSIWRGSSYEQYFGPGTRLTVT.

This chain connects TRBV30 to TRBJ1-3; no definite D call. V shed 5 bases and J shed 6 bases, with 5 bases lying between them. CDR3 length equals 10 residues. In germline, CDR1 is GTSNPN, CDR2 SVGIG (reference sequence). CDR3 sequence (DNA): TGTGCCTGGGGATTAAACACCATATATTTT. Its protein is CAWGLNTIYF.

The chain couples TRBV28 to TRBJ2-2; possibly TRBD1 for D (6 bases). V lost 8 bases and J 5 bases, leaving 12 bases between the germline ends. Germline lookup yields CDR1 MDHEN and CDR2 SYDVKM. The CDR3 sequence is 13 residues long. CDR3 DNA sequence: TGTGCCAGCCTGGGCAGGGGAACCGGGGAGCTGTTTTTT. It encodes CASLGRGTGELFF. The full variable domain, in which reference TRBV28 and TRBJ2-2 provide the parts outside the CDR3, is DVKVTQSSRYLVKRTGEKVFLECVQDMDHENMFWYRQDPGLGLRLIYFSYDVKMKEKGDIPEGYSVSREKKERFSLILESASTNQTSMYLCASLGRGTGELFFGEGSRLTVL.

V and J are TRBV19 and TRBJ1-1; D gene ambiguous. V was cut by 3 bases and J by 7 bases, with 9 bases left in between. The CDR3 totals 12 residues. Germline-derived CDR1 and CDR2 are LNHDA and SQIVND (reference sequence). Here the CDR3 reads CASSMEDHEAFF. CDR3 nucleotides: TGTGCCAGTAGTATGGAGGATCATGAAGCTTTCTTT.

This clone was observed a single time. The rearrangement joins TRBV5-8 to TRBJ2-7, with D possibly called TRBD1 or TRBD2 (5 bases each). CDR1 is SGHTS and CDR2 is YDEGEE in the germline V gene. The CDR3 is 14 residues long. V dropped 2 bases and J dropped 1 base, with 10 bases sitting between them. CDR3 bases: TGTGCCAGCAGCTTCGGGGCCGGGTCCTACGAGCAGTACTTC. Translating gives CASSFGAGSYEQYF.

DNA of the CDR3: TGTGCCAGTAGTTCGGGACTAGCGGTTAATGAGCAGTTCTTC. This gives the protein CASSSGLAVNEQFF. The genes are TRBV19 and TRBJ2-1; TRBD2 aligns across 11 bases. J lost 7 bases, V lost 5 bases, and 4 bases had no gene match. The CDR3 spans 14 residues. Germline CDR1 reads LNHDA; CDR2 reads SQIVND (reference sequence).

The gene calls are TRBV4-1 and TRBJ2-7; 7 nucleotides align to TRBD1. J lost 5 bases, V lost 3 bases, and 4 bases had no gene match. This CDR3 region has 13 residues. Germline V gene lookup returns CDR1 MGHRA and CDR2 YSYEKL. The CDR3 region has the DNA TGCGCCAGCAGCCAGACAGGGTACCACGAGCAGTACTTC. Amino acids: CASSQTGYHEQYF.